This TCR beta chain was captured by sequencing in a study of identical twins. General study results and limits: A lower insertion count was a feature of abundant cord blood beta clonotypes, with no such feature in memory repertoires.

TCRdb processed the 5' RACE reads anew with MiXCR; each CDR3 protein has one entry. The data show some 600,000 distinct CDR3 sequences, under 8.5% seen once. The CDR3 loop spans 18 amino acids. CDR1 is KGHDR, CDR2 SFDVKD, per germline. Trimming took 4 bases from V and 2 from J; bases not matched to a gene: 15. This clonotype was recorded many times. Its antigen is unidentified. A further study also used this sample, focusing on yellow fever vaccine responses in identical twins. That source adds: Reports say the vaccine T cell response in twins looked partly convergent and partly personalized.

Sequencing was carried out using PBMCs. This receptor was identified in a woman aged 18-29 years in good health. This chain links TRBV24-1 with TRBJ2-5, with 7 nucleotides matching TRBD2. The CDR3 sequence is CATSEQGRAQGGQETQYF. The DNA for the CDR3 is TGTGCCACCAGTGAACAAGGGAGGGCGCAGGGCGGTCAAGAGACCCAGTACTTC.